What follows are 14 T cell receptor beta chains derived from one specimen sequenced in a study of Ad26.COV2.S vaccination and SARS-CoV-2 variants (dated by TCRdb to the early 2020s). This specimen's treatment or condition label, per the study, means: 15 to 20 received Ad26.COV2.S at low or high dose, single or two shots; about five received placebo; per-sample allocation not given. Repertoires of vaccine and placebo recipients were sequenced from samples taken on day 63 after the first injection. Library creation used the immunoSEQ multiplex PCR assay. TCRdb carries this immuneACCESS record with in-frame sequences only. Its versions omit some clonotypes, under half of them owing to an unresolved V gene in the studies checked, with the rest unexplained. Across this sample there are around 300,000 clones, with approximately 90% seen only once. Approximately 5% of the sample lies in the top ten. Sequencing used peripheral blood, obtained in a trial of Ad26.COV2.S vaccine versus placebo. The receptors were sampled from a person aged 18 to 65 who received the Ad26.COV2.S COVID-19 vaccine or a placebo.

The chain employs TRBV5-1 and TRBJ2-1; D may be TRBD2 (6 bases). The germline V and J ends were trimmed by 0 bases and 2 bases, with 12 bases remaining between them. This CDR3 is built from 16 residues. The germline V gene has CDR1 SGHRS and CDR2 YFSETQ. The chain's CDR3 is CASSLAFGGAYNEQFF. CDR3 DNA sequence: TGCGCCAGCAGCTTGGCCTTCGGAGGGGCCTACAATGAGCAGTTCTTC.

This chain joins TRBV6-5 and TRBJ2-3; D is ambiguous. Trimming pared 2 bases from V and 1 base from J, leaving 13 bases between. Germline lookup yields CDR1 MNHEY and CDR2 SVGAGI. This CDR3 is 16 amino acids long. The CDR3 reads CASSYAGLGGTDTQYF. The CDR3 bases are TGTGCCAGCAGTTACGCTGGTCTCGGTGGCACAGATACGCAGTATTTT.

The chain carries TRBV5-6 and TRBJ1-2, with 7 bases that match TRBD1. CDR3 length: 16 amino acids. V was clipped by 4 bases and J by 8 bases; unmatched bases: 17. Germline loops: CDR1 SGHDT, CDR2 YYEEEE. The CDR3 sequence: CASSVFGVQGGKGYTF. CDR3 in DNA: TGTGCCAGCAGCGTTTTCGGGGTGCAGGGGGGGAAAGGCTACACCTTC.

This sequence joins TRBV5-1 and TRBJ2-2; weak D call: TRBD1 (6 bases). The CDR3 runs 13 residues. Trimming removed 2 bases from V and 6 bases from J, with 8 bases in between. CDR1 is SGHRS and CDR2 is YFSETQ in the germline V gene. The CDR3 nucleotides read TGCGCCAGCAGCTTTTCAGGGGCCGGGGAGCTGTTTTTT. Translated: CASSFSGAGELFF.

The chain couples TRBV2 to TRBJ2-7, with a possible D match to TRBD2 (5 bases). The V gene's germline CDR1 is SNHLY and CDR2 FYNNEI. V was trimmed by 2 bases and J by 3 bases, leaving 11 bases between them. This CDR3 has 14 residues. Here the CDR3 DNA reads TGTGCCAGCAGTGAAAGCGGAGTTTTCTACGAGCAGTACTTC. This codes for CASSESGVFYEQYF.

The chain links TRBV6-5 to TRBJ2-2, with a weak D call TRBD1 (5 bases). Trimming cost V 6 bases and J 5 bases, with 7 bases left between them. CDR1 is MNHEY, CDR2 SVGAGI, per germline. The CDR3 spans 12 residues. CDR3 in amino acids: CASRQGTGELFF. In DNA form, the CDR3 reads TGTGCCAGCAGGCAGGGTACCGGGGAGCTGTTTTTT.

In its sample, this clone was seen once. The CDR3: CASSQDRWGVQYF. In DNA form, the CDR3 reads TGTGCCAGCAGCCAAGATCGGTGGGGCGTTCAGTACTTC. The chain joins TRBV3-1 (or the pseudogene TRBV3-2) to TRBJ2-4; tentatively, D is TRBD1 (5 bases). CDR1 and CDR2 from the germline V gene are LGHDT and YNNKEL (reference sequence). V lost 0 bases and J 11 bases, leaving 11 bases between the germline ends. This CDR3 comprises 13 residues.

The chain is built from TRBV6-5 and TRBJ2-7; the match to TRBD2 covers 7 bases. The CDR3 has 14 residues. V lost 3 bases, J lost 6 bases, and 8 bases stayed unmatched. Looked up from germline, CDR1 is MNHEY and CDR2 is SVGAGI. CDR3 in DNA: TGTGCCAGCAGTTATTTGTCAGCGGGAAGCGAGCAGTACTTC. Encoded protein: CASSYLSAGSEQYF.

J is TRBJ1-5 and V is TRBV30; D remains ambiguous. This CDR3 spans 13 amino acids. The ends were cut back, 3 bases at V and 1 base at J, with 7 bases in the middle. Germline CDR1 is GTSNPN and CDR2 is SVGIG (reference sequence). The CDR3 nucleotides are TGTGCCTGGAGCCTAGGGAGCAATCAGCCCCAGCATTTT. As protein: CAWSLGSNQPQHF. Full variable domain (outside the CDR3, taken from reference TRBV30 and TRBJ1-5): SQTIHQWPATLVQPVGSPLSLECTVEGTSNPNLYWYRQAAGRGLQLLFYSVGIGQISSEVPQNLSASRPQDRQFILSSKKLLLSDSGFYLCAWSLGSNQPQHFGDGTRLSIL.

This clone was found once. The chain links TRBV10-1 to TRBJ2-3; TRBD2 matches 10 bases. CDR1 is WNHNN and CDR2 is SYGVQD in the germline V gene (reference sequence). The CDR3 has 16 amino acids. Unmatched junction bases numbered 3, after V lost 0 bases and J lost 3 bases. The CDR3, as DNA: TGCGCCAGCAGTGAGTCGTCAGCGGGAGGGACAGATACGCAGTATTTT. Protein: CASSESSAGGTDTQYF.

The chain links TRBV9 to TRBJ1-5; 7 nucleotides line up with TRBD1. This CDR3 has 14 residues. The germline CDR1 and CDR2 sequences are SGDLS and YYNGEE. The ends lost 3 bases at V and 5 bases at J; junction bases unmatched: 5. CDR3 amino acids: CASSEGTDYQPQHF. The DNA of the CDR3 is TGTGCCAGCAGCGAAGGGACAGATTATCAGCCCCAGCATTTT.

A single count supports this clone. The chain recombines TRBV19 with TRBJ1-1, with a weak D call TRBD1 (5 bases). Germline lookup yields CDR1 LNHDA and CDR2 SQIVND (reference sequence). This CDR3 has 12 amino acids. V was trimmed by 6 bases and J by 2 bases, leaving 7 bases between them. The CDR3 bases are TGTGCCAGTAGCCAGGGAAACACTGAAGCTTTCTTT. Its translation is CASSQGNTEAFF.

This clone has just a few counts. V and J are TRBV20-1 and TRBJ2-2; D is possibly TRBD1 (6 bases). Looked up from germline, CDR1 is DFQATT and CDR2 is SNEGSKA (reference sequence). The CDR3 extends over 13 amino acids. V lost 3 bases and J 7 bases, leaving 12 bases between the germline ends. For the CDR3, the DNA is TGCAGTGCTAGTTATTTAGGGGGCGGGGAGCTGTTTTTT. This codes for CSASYLGGGELFF.

The chain links TRBV18 to TRBJ2-1; D perhaps matches TRBD1 (5 bases). This CDR3 region has 13 residues. CDR1 and CDR2 (germline): KGHSH, LQKENI. Trimming removed 2 bases from V and 13 bases from J, with 15 bases in between. The CDR3 spells CASSPGGALDQFF. The CDR3 nucleotides read TGTGCCAGCTCACCAGGTGGGGCCCTGGATCAGTTCTTC.